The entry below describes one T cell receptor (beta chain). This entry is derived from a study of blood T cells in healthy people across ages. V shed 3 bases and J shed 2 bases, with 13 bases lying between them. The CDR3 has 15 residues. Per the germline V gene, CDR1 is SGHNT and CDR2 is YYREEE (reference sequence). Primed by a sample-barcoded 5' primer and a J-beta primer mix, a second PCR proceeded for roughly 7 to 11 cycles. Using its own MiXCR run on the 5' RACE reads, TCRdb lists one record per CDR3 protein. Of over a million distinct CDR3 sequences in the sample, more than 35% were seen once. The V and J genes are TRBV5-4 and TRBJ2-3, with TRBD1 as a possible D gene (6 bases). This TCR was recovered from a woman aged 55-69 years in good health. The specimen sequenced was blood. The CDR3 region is CASSSQGPDTDTQYF. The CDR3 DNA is TGTGCCAGCAGCTCACAGGGTCCTGACACAGATACGCAGTATTTT.